This record concerns one T cell receptor beta chain sequence. Per germline, CDR1 SEHNR and CDR2 FQNEAQ (reference sequence). The CDR3 spans 14 residues. V was clipped by 5 bases and J by 4 bases; unmatched bases: 6. The data originate from a study of blood T cell repertoires in COVID-19. Across the study: Samples came from the United States, Italy and Spain, spanning acute and convalescent COVID-19. PBMCs, B-cell-depleted T cells, or T cells were the source of the cDNA or gDNA that made up the material.

Authors' data handling: Amplification of reference gene primers was used by the study to estimate nucleated cell counts. Sequencing used immunoSEQ multiplex PCR; TCRdb keeps in-frame clones, though not all of them. D and trimming were read from the DNA, whereas the V and J calls and clone size are those reported in that table. The data show about 24,000 clones, around 90% seen once. The genes are TRBV7-9 and TRBJ1-1; 8 bases are a match to TRBD1. Input material: peripheral blood. This clonotype was sampled from a woman in her 70s with active COVID-19. CDR3 loop: CASSPRGQGTEAFF. As DNA, the CDR3 is TGTGCCAGCAGCCCCAGGGGGCAGGGCACTGAAGCTTTCTTT.